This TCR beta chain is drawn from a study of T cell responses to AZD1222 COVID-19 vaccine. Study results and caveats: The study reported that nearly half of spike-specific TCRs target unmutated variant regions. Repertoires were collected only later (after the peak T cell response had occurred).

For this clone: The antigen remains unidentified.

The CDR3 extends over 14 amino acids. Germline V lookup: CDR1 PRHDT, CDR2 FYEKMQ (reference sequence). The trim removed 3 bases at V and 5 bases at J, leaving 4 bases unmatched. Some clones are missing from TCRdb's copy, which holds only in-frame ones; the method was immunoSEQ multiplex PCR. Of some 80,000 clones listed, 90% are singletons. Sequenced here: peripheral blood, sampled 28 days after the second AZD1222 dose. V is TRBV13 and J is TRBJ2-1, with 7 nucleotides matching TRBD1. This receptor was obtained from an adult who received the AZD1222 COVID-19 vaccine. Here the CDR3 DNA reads TGTGCCAGCAGCTTTTCGGGACAGAACAATGAGCAGTTCTTC. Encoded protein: CASSFSGQNNEQFF.